These 3 T cell receptor beta chains were all obtained from the same sample, sequenced in a study of blood T cell repertoires in COVID-19. The table came from immunoSEQ multiplex PCR; TCRdb's copy has only in-frame clones and leaves some out. The sample has roughly 160,000 clones; about nine tenths are singletons. Source material: peripheral blood. The receptors originated from a man between 18 and 35 years old with acute or convalescent COVID-19.

The rearrangement uses TRBV29-1 and TRBJ1-1; maybe TRBD1 (6 bases). Germline V CDR1 and CDR2: SQVTM, ANQGSEA. The V gene lost 6 bases and the J gene lost 5 bases, with 31 bases spanning the gap. The CDR3 is made up of 18 amino acids. CDR3 DNA: TGCAGCGTAGTACAGGGCGTAATGAGTTACCTTAGAGGGACTGAAGCTTTCTTT. Its translation: CSVVQGVMSYLRGTEAFF. The whole variable domain, remainder taken from reference TRBV29-1 and TRBJ1-1, is SAVISQKPSRDICQRGTSLTIQCQVDSQVTMMFWYRQQPGQSLTLIATANQGSEATYESGFVIDKFPISRPNLTFSTLTVSNMSPEDSSIYLCSVVQGVMSYLRGTEAFFGQGTRLTVV.

This chain joins TRBV7-8 and TRBJ2-7, with D possibly TRBD1 on 6 matching bases. This CDR3 comprises 17 residues. V was trimmed by 1 base and J by 0 bases, leaving 16 bases between them. The germline V gene has CDR1 SGHVS and CDR2 FQNEAQ. The CDR3 DNA reads as TGTGCCAGCAGCTTAGTAGAGATTGGACAGAGCTCCTACGAGCAGTACTTC. Translating it yields CASSLVEIGQSSYEQYF. The entire variable domain, with the rest obtained from reference TRBV7-8 and TRBJ2-7, is as follows: GAGVSQSPRYKVAKRGQDVALRCDPISGHVSLFWYQQALGQGPEFLTYFQNEAQLDKSGLPSDRFFAERPEGSVSTLKIQRTQQEDSAVYLCASSLVEIGQSSYEQYFGPGTRLTVT.

The chain combines TRBV3-1 (or the pseudogene TRBV3-2) with TRBJ1-1; D is unresolved. The germline CDR1 and CDR2 sequences are LGHDT and YNNKEL (reference sequence). V lost 4 bases, J lost 1 base, and 10 bases lay in between. The CDR3 runs 14 residues. The CDR3 spells CASSPTGRNTEAFF. The DNA of the CDR3 is TGTGCCAGCAGCCCAACGGGGAGGAACACTGAAGCTTTCTTT.